These 29 T cell receptor beta chains came from one sample sequenced in a study of neoadjuvant nivolumab and ipilimumab in lung cancer. The assay was immunoSEQ multiplex PCR, and TCRdb's table has in-frame clones only and misses some. The sample holds 45,000 to 55,000 clones; 80% to 90% are singletons and the top ten take about 3.5%. The material was blood, obtained before neoadjuvant nivolumab, alone or with ipilimumab. The source is an adult with non-small cell lung cancer. Some clones in this sample may be carry-over from other donors' samples.

This clone was observed once. V usage is TRBV6-6 and J usage is TRBJ2-3; 9 nucleotides agree with TRBD2. The germline CDR1 and CDR2 sequences are MNHNY and SVGAGI (reference sequence). The CDR3 totals 16 residues. With V trimmed by 2 bases and J by 6 bases, 9 bases remained unmatched. The CDR3 nucleotides are TGTGCCAGCAGTTACGGTCCTAGCGGGAATATGGATACGCAGTATTTT. Translating it yields CASSYGPSGNMDTQYF.

The CDR3 reads CASSLTGTGGTGELFF. DNA of the CDR3: TGCGCCAGCAGCTTGACCGGGACAGGGGGCACCGGGGAGCTGTTTTTT. This chain links TRBV5-1 with TRBJ2-2, with TRBD1 matching 11 bases. The CDR3 is 16 residues long. The ends lost 1 base at V and 4 bases at J; junction bases unmatched: 3. CDR1 is SGHRS and CDR2 is YFSETQ in the germline V gene.

V and J are TRBV7-2 and TRBJ2-1, with TRBD1 matching 7 bases. The J segment lost 0 bases and the V segment lost 1 base, leaving 3 bases of the junction unmatched. Per the germline V gene, CDR1 is SGHTA and CDR2 is FQGNSA. The CDR3 is 16 amino acids. The CDR3: CASSLEGALSYNEQFF. The CDR3 region has the DNA TGTGCCAGCAGCTTAGAGGGGGCCCTCTCCTACAATGAGCAGTTCTTC.

The chain joins TRBV6-5 to TRBJ1-2; D possibly corresponds to TRBD1 (5 bases). This CDR3 spans 13 amino acids. Germline V gene lookup returns CDR1 MNHEY and CDR2 SVGAGI. V lost 5 bases and J lost 10, with 17 bases in between. For the CDR3, the DNA is TGTGCCAGCAGTCCTTGGGGAGGGGAGTACTACACCTTC. It codes for CASSPWGGEYYTF.

The V call is TRBV10-2, the J call TRBJ2-1, with TRBD2 identical over 13 bases. CDR3 length: 17 amino acids. The V gene's germline CDR1 is WSHSY and CDR2 SAAADI. The trim removed 6 bases at V and 9 bases at J, leaving 14 bases unmatched. CDR3 protein: CASRAQTGLAGPLEQFF. DNA for the CDR3: TGCGCCAGCAGAGCTCAGACGGGACTAGCGGGGCCTCTTGAGCAGTTCTTC.

V and J are TRBV2 and TRBJ2-7; a possible D gene is TRBD2 (6 bases). With 2 bases removed from V and 2 bases from J, the gap between germline ends came to 10 bases. There are 14 residues in the CDR3. Germline lookup yields CDR1 SNHLY and CDR2 FYNNEI. The CDR3 DNA sequence: TGTGCCAGCAGTGAATCGCGGGGAGCCTACGAGCAGTACTTC. Translated, it gives CASSESRGAYEQYF.

The gene calls are TRBV9 and TRBJ1-1; a weak D match, TRBD1 (5 bases). Trimming pared 2 bases from V and 0 bases from J, leaving 8 bases between. This CDR3 contains 14 residues. CDR1 is SGDLS and CDR2 is YYNGEE in the germline V gene. The CDR3 loop reads CASSVDNLNTEAFF. The CDR3 DNA reads TGTGCCAGCAGCGTGGACAATCTGAACACTGAAGCTTTCTTT.

The CDR3 coding sequence is TGTGCCAGCAGCCCCAGGGCCGGGGGAAACATTCAGTACTTC. It is translated as CASSPRAGGNIQYF. The chain joins TRBV5-4 to TRBJ2-4; weak D call: TRBD2 (6 bases). Trimming removed 4 bases at V and 6 bases at J, with 14 bases between. CDR1 is SGHNT, CDR2 YYREEE, per germline (reference sequence). The CDR3 sequence is 14 residues long.

The chain recombines TRBV5-6 with TRBJ2-1; 12 bases line up with TRBD2. The CDR3 has 17 amino acids. V lost 3 bases, J lost 7 bases, and 11 bases stayed unmatched. CDR1 is SGHDT, CDR2 YYEEEE, per germline. The CDR3 nucleotides are TGTGCCAGCAGCTGGAGACTAGCGGGAGAGGTCTGGAATGAGCAGTTCTTC. It translates to CASSWRLAGEVWNEQFF.

This chain's CDR3 is CASSSGTIYDEQYF. CDR3 nucleotides: TGCGCCAGCAGCTCCGGGACCATTTATGACGAGCAGTACTTC. The chain is built from TRBV5-1 and TRBJ2-7; either TRBD1 or TRBD2 may supply D (5 bases each). V lost 3 bases to trimming and J lost 5 bases, with 15 bases between them. CDR3 length equals 14 residues. Germline loops: CDR1 SGHRS, CDR2 YFSETQ. The entire variable domain, with the rest obtained from reference TRBV5-1 and TRBJ2-7, is as follows: KAGVTQTPRYLIKTRGQQVTLSCSPISGHRSVSWYQQTPGQGLQFLFEYFSETQRNKGNFPGRFSGRQFSNSRSEMNVSTLELGDSALYLCASSSGTIYDEQYFGPGTRLTVT.

The genes are TRBV18 and TRBJ2-2; D gene uncertain. V lost 3 bases to trimming and J lost 1 base, with 12 bases between them. The germline CDR1 and CDR2 sequences are KGHSH and LQKENI. The CDR3 is made up of 16 amino acids. CDR3 sequence reads: CASSPEGNRNTGELFF. CDR3 DNA sequence: TGTGCCAGCTCACCCGAAGGTAACAGGAACACCGGGGAGCTGTTTTTT. The whole variable domain, remainder taken from reference TRBV18 and TRBJ2-2, is NAGVMQNPRHLVRRRGQEARLRCSPMKGHSHVYWYRQLPEEGLKFMVYLQKENIIDESGMPKERFSAEFPKEGPSILRIQQVVRGDSAAYFCASSPEGNRNTGELFFGEGSRLTVL.

This chain links TRBV19 with TRBJ1-1, with D possibly TRBD1 on 5 matching bases. The germline V and J ends were trimmed by 5 bases and 5 bases, with 18 bases remaining between them. Germline V gene sequence: CDR1 LNHDA, CDR2 SQIVND (reference sequence). CDR3 length equals 15 residues. For the CDR3, the DNA is TGTGCCAGTAGTCCCCCGCGACAGATGGTTACTGAAGCTTTCTTT. Its translation: CASSPPRQMVTEAFF.

The chain recombines TRBV30 with TRBJ1-5; 7 positions match TRBD1. In germline, CDR1 is GTSNPN, CDR2 SVGIG (reference sequence). The CDR3 loop spans 13 amino acids. V shed 1 base and J 6 bases; nucleotides not matched to a gene: 3. CDR3 region: CAWSGTGGQPQHF. The CDR3 bases are TGTGCCTGGAGTGGGACAGGTGGTCAGCCCCAGCATTTT.

The J gene is TRBJ1-4, the V gene TRBV7-8; D gene uncertain. This CDR3 is built from 16 residues. Trimming shortened V by 5 bases and J by 2 bases, and 15 bases separated the two germline ends. CDR1 and CDR2 from the germline V gene are SGHVS and FQNEAQ. CDR3 in DNA: TGTGCCAGCAGCCCAATGATCACCAGGACTAATGAAAAACTGTTTTTT. Amino acid sequence: CASSPMITRTNEKLFF.

The V and J genes are TRBV5-1 and TRBJ2-1; D unresolved. There are 14 residues in the CDR3. V lost 4 bases to trimming and J lost 5 bases, with 13 bases between them. Germline-derived CDR1 and CDR2 are SGHRS and YFSETQ. This CDR3 is CASSAYSSHNEQFF. In DNA, the CDR3 is TGCGCCAGCAGCGCATACAGTTCCCACAATGAGCAGTTCTTC.

The chain employs TRBV12-2 and TRBJ2-7. TRBV12-2 has pseudogene status. CDR3 length: 14 residues. CDR3 in amino acids: CASRLAERTYEQYF. The CDR3 DNA is TGTGCAAGTCGCTTAGCGGAAAGGACCTACGAGCAGTACTTC.

V usage is TRBV28 and J usage is TRBJ2-1; the match to TRBD2 covers 7 bases. Germline CDR1 reads MDHEN; CDR2 reads SYDVKM. V was pared by 7 bases and J by 15 bases, with 15 bases of the junction left unmatched. The CDR3 extends over 13 amino acids. CDR3 DNA sequence: TGTGCCAGCAACGGACTAGTAGGAAATTCGCGGTTCTTC. This encodes CASNGLVGNSRFF.

The chain recombines TRBV5-1 with TRBJ2-4, with 11 bases aligning to TRBD1. The CDR3 is 17 amino acids. V was pared by 4 bases and J by 4 bases, with 10 bases of the junction left unmatched. Germline CDR1 reads SGHRS; CDR2 reads YFSETQ. CDR3 in DNA: TGCGCCAGCAGCGTTTCCCGGGACAGGGGGGAGAAAAACATTCAGTACTTC. Amino acid sequence: CASSVSRDRGEKNIQYF.

CDR3 loop: CTSSRPPTDLMSEQFF. The CDR3 bases are TGCACCAGCAGCCGGCCGCCGACTGATTTAATGAGTGAGCAGTTCTTC. The gene calls are TRBV1 and TRBJ2-1; no DNA check was done on the table's D call, TRBD2. TRBV1 is given as a pseudogene. The CDR3 consists of 16 residues.

The gene calls are TRBV7-9 and TRBJ1-1; D gene ambiguous. This CDR3 has 15 residues. Germline CDR1 reads SEHNR; CDR2 reads FQNEAQ (reference sequence). The V and J ends lost 5 bases and 5 bases respectively, with 18 bases between them. The CDR3 region has the DNA TGTGCCAGCAGCCCTTCTTTGGCCCGGAGGACTGAAGCTTTCTTT. This gives the protein CASSPSLARRTEAFF. Based on the CDR3 plus reference TRBV7-9 and TRBJ1-1, the full variable domain is DTGVSQNPRHKITKRGQNVTFRCDPISEHNRLYWYRQTLGQGPEFLTYFQNEAQLEKSRLLSDRFSAERPKGSFSTLEIQRTEQGDSAMYLCASSPSLARRTEAFFGQGTRLTVV.

The rearrangement uses TRBV30 and TRBJ2-7; no definite D call. CDR3 length: 14 residues. CDR1 and CDR2 (germline): GTSNPN, SVGIG (reference sequence). V was shortened by 1 base and J by 0 bases, with 10 bases between the two germline ends. The CDR3 protein is CAWSADWSSYEQYF. The CDR3 DNA reads as TGTGCCTGGAGTGCCGACTGGAGCTCCTACGAGCAGTACTTC.

This sequence joins TRBV19 and TRBJ1-5; D gene unclear. The germline CDR1 and CDR2 sequences are LNHDA and SQIVND (reference sequence). CDR3 size: 14 residues. V was shortened by 3 bases and J by 3 bases, with 9 bases between the two germline ends. The CDR3 bases are TGTGCCAGTAGTATTTTGAGGGACAATCAGCCCCAGCATTTT. Protein sequence: CASSILRDNQPQHF.

The J gene is TRBJ1-1, the V gene TRBV9; D remains unclear. The CDR3 totals 14 residues. In germline, CDR1 is SGDLS, CDR2 YYNGEE. Between the trimmed V and J ends, which lost 2 bases and 3 bases, there was a span of 11 bases. CDR3 amino acids: CASSVSPRDTEAFF. CDR3 in DNA: TGTGCCAGCAGCGTCTCCCCCCGGGACACTGAAGCTTTCTTT.

This chain joins TRBV18 and TRBJ2-1; 8 bases align to TRBD2. There are 15 residues in the CDR3. The ends lost 3 bases at V and 2 bases at J; junction bases unmatched: 3. Germline assignment: CDR1 KGHSH and CDR2 LQKENI. The CDR3 DNA reads TGTGCCAGCTCACCGTTTAGCGGGACCTACAATGAGCAGTTCTTC. It yields the protein CASSPFSGTYNEQFF.

The chain couples TRBV6-1 to TRBJ2-7, with D perhaps matching TRBD1 (6 bases). Germline CDR1 is MNHNS and CDR2 is SASEGT. The CDR3 consists of 14 residues. The V and J ends lost 8 bases and 2 bases respectively, with 16 bases between them. The CDR3: CASARGGQAYEQYF. Here the CDR3 DNA reads TGTGCCAGCGCTCGAGGGGGTCAAGCCTACGAGCAGTACTTC.

J is TRBJ2-6 and V is TRBV5-6; D not certain. Deletions cut 1 base from V and 0 bases from J, with 5 bases between. The CDR3 sequence is 15 residues long. The germline V gene has CDR1 SGHDT and CDR2 YYEEEE. CDR3 coding DNA: TGTGCCAGCAGCTTGTGGGGCTCTGGGGCCAACGTCCTGACTTTC. Amino acid sequence: CASSLWGSGANVLTF.

This rearrangement joins TRBV30 to TRBJ1-2; 9 bases agree with TRBD1. This CDR3 contains 14 residues. The junction had 8 bases not matched to a gene; V was cut back by 4 bases and J by 5 bases. The germline CDR1 and CDR2 sequences are GTSNPN and SVGIG (reference sequence). Here the CDR3 DNA reads TGTGCCTGGAATGTCCCGGGACAGGGTTATGGCTACACCTTC. This encodes CAWNVPGQGYGYTF.

The chain couples TRBV27 to TRBJ2-6; maybe TRBD1 (5 bases). Looked up from germline, CDR1 is MNHEY and CDR2 is SMNVEV (reference sequence). V was shortened by 4 bases and J by 4 bases, with 14 bases between the two germline ends. This CDR3 spans 16 amino acids. Here the CDR3 reads CASSSRPGAGANVLTF. CDR3 DNA: TGTGCCAGCAGTTCACGTCCTGGGGCAGGGGCCAACGTCCTGACTTTC. Variable domain in full (rest from reference TRBV27 and TRBJ2-6): EAQVTQNPRYLITVTGKKLTVTCSQNMNHEYMSWYRQDPGLGLRQIYYSMNVEVTDKGDVPEGYKVSRKEKRNFPLILESPSPNQTSLYFCASSSRPGAGANVLTFGAGSRLTVL.

This clone turned up a few times. The gene calls are TRBV18 and TRBJ2-3; TRBD2 might be the D (6 bases). Germline-derived CDR1 and CDR2 are KGHSH and LQKENI. The length of the CDR3 is 16 residues. The ends were cut back, 4 bases at V and 2 bases at J, with 16 bases in the middle. The CDR3 spells CASSLRVAGYTDTQYF. The CDR3 nucleotides read TGTGCCAGCTCACTCAGGGTGGCGGGGTACACAGATACGCAGTATTTT.